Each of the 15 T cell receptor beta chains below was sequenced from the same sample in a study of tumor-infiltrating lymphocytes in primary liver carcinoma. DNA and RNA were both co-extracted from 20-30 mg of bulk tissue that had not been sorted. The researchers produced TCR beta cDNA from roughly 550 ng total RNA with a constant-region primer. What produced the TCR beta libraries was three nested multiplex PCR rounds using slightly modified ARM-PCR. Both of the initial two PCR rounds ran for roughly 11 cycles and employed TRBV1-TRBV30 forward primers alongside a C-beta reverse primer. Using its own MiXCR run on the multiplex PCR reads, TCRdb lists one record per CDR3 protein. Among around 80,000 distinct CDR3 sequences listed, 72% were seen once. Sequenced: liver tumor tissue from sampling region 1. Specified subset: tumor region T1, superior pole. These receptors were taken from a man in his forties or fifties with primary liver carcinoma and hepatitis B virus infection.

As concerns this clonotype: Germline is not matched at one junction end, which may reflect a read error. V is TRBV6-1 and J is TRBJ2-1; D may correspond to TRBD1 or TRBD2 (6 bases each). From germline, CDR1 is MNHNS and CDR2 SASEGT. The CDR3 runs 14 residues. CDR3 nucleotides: TGTGCCAGGAGTGGGCTCGGAGGGGACAATGAGCAGCTCTTC. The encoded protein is CARSGLGGDNEQLF.

Here the CDR3 reads CANRPRLAGLSYEQYF. Written as DNA, the CDR3 is TGTGCCAACAGGCCCCGACTAGCGGGCCTATCCTACGAGCAGTACTTC. The J gene is TRBJ2-7, the V gene TRBV28; TRBD2 matches at 10 bases. Germline V lookup: CDR1 MDHEN, CDR2 SYDVKM. The CDR3 has 16 amino acids. V was clipped by 10 bases and J by 1 base; unmatched bases: 13.

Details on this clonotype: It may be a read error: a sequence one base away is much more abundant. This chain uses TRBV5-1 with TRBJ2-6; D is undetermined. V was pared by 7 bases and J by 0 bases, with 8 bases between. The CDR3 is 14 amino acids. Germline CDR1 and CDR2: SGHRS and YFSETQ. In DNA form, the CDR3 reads TGCGCCAGCGGCTGGGACTCTGGGGCCAACGTCCTGACTTTC. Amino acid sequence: CASGWDSGANVLTF. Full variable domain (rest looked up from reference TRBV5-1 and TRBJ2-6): KAGVTQTPRYLIKTRGQQVTLSCSPISGHRSVSWYQQTPGQGLQFLFEYFSETQRNKGNFPGRFSGRQFSNSRSEMNVSTLELGDSALYLCASGWDSGANVLTFGAGSRLTVL.

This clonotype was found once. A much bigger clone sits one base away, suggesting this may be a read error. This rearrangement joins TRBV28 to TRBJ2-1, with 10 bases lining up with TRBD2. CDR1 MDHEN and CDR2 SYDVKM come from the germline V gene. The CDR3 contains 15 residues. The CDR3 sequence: CASNLGSSGSGEQFF. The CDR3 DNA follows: TGTGCCAGCAATTTAGGATCTAGCGGGAGTGGTGAGCAGTTCTTC. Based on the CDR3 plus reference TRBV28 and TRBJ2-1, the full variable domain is DVKVTQSSRYLVKRTGEKVFLECVQDMDHENMFWYRQDPGLGLRLIYFSYDVKMKEKGDIPEGYSVSREKKERFSLILESASTNQTSMYLCASNLGSSGSGEQFFGPGTRLTVL.

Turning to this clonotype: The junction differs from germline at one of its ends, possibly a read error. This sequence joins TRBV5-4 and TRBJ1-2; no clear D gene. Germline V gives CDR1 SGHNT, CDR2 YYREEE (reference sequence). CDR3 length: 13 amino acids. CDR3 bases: TGTGTCAGCAGCTTGGCCGATAACTATGACTACACCTTC. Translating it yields CVSSLADNYDYTF.

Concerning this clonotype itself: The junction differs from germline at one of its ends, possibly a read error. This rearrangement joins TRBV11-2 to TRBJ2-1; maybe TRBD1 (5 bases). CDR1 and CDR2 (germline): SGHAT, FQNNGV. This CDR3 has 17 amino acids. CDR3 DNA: TGTGCTAGCATCCCGTTAGGGGCGCGGAGTTCCTACAGTGAGCAGTTCTTC. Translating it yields CASIPLGARSSYSEQFF. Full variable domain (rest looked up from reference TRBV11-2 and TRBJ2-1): EAGVAQSPRYKIIEKRQSVAFWCNPISGHATLYWYQQILGQGPKLLIQFQNNGVVDDSQLPKDRFSAERLKGVDSTLKIQPAKLEDSAVYLCASIPLGARSSYSEQFFGPGTRLTVL.

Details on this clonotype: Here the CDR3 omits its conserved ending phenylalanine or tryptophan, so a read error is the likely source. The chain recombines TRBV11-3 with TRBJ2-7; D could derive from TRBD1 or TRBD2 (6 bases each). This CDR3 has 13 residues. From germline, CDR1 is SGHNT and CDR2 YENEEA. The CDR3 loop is CGSSLRGENEQYL. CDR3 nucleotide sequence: TGTGGCAGCAGCTTAAGGGGGGAGAACGAGCAGTACCTC.

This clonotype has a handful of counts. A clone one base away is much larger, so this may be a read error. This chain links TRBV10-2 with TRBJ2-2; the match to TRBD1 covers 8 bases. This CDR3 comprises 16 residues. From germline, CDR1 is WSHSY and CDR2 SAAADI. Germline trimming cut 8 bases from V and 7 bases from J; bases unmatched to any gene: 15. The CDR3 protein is CASAMGQAPWGGELFF. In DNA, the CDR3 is TGCGCCAGCGCTATGGGACAGGCTCCGTGGGGCGGGGAGCTGTTTTTT.

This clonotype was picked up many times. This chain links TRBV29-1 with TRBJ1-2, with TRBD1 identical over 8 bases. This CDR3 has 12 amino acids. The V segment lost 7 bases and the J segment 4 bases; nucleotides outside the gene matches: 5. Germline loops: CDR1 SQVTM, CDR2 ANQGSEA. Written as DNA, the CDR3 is TGCAGCGGCGGACAGGGAAGCTATGGCTACACCTTC. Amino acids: CSGGQGSYGYTF.

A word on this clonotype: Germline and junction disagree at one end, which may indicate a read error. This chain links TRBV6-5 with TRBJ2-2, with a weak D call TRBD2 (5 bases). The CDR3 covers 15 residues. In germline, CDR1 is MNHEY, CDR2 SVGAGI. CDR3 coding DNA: TGTGCCAGCAGTTACACAGTGGACGGTACCGGGGTGCTGTTTTTT. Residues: CASSYTVDGTGVLFF.

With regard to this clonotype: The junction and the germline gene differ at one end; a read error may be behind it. The CDR3 sequence is CASSNRWDLGYGQYF. As DNA, the CDR3 is TGCGCCAGCAGCAATAGATGGGATCTTGGCTACGGGCAGTACTTC. This chain joins TRBV4-1 and TRBJ2-7; D not resolved. The CDR3 has 15 amino acids. Germline-derived CDR1 and CDR2 are MGHRA and YSYEKL.

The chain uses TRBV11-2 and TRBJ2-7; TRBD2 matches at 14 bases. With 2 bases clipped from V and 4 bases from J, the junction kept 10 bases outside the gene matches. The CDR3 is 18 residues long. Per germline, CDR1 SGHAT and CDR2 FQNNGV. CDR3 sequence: CASSLFVGLAGGGYEQYF. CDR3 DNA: TGTGCCAGCAGCTTATTTGTTGGACTAGCGGGAGGAGGGTACGAGCAGTACTTC.

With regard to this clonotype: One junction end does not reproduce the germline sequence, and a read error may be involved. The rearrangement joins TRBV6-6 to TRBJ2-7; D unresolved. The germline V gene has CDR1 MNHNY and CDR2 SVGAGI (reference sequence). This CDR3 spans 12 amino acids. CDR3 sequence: CTSRYPTDEQYF. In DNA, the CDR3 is TGTACCAGCAGATACCCCACTGACGAGCAGTACTTC.

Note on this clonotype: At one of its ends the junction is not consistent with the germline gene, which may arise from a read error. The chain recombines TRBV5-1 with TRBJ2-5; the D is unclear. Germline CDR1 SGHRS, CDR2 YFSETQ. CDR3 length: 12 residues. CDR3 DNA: TGTGCCAGCAGCTTGATCCAAGAGACCCAGTACTTC. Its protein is CASSLIQETQYF.

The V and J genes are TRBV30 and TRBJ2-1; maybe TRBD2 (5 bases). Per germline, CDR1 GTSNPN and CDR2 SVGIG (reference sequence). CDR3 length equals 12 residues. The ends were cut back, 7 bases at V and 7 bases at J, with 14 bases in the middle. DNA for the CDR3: TGTGCCTATGACTCCGGGGAAAATGAGCAGTTCTTC. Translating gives CAYDSGENEQFF. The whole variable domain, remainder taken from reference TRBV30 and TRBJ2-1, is SQTIHQWPATLVQPVGSPLSLECTVEGTSNPNLYWYRQAAGRGLQLLFYSVGIGQISSEVPQNLSASRPQDRQFILSSKKLLLSDSGFYLCAYDSGENEQFFGPGTRLTVL.